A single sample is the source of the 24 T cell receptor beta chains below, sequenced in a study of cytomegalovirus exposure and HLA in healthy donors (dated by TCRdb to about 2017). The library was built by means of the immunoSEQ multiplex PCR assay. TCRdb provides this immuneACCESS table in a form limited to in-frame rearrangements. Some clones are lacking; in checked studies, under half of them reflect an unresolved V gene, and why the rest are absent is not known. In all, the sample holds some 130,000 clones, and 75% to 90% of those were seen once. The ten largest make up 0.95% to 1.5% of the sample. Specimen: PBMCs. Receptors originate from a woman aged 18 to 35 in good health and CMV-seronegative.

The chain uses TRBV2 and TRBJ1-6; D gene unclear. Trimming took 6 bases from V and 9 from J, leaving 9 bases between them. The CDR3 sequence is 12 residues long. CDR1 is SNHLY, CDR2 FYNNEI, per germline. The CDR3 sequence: CASRRESSPLHF. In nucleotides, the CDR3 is TGTGCCAGCAGGAGGGAGAGTTCACCCCTCCACTTT.

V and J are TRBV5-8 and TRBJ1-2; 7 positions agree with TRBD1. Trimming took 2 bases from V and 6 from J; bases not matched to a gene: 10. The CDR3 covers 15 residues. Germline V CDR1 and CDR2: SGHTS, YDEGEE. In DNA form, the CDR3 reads TGTGCCAGCAGCTTAGGGGGCAGACTCCACCATGGCTACACCTTC. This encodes CASSLGGRLHHGYTF.

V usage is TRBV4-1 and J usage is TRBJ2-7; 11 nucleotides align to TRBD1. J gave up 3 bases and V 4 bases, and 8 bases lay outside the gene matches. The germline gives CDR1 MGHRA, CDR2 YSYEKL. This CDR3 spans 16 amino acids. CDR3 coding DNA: TGCGCCAGCAGCCGGCAATGGACAGGGGGCATCTACGAGCAGTACTTC. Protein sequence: CASSRQWTGGIYEQYF.

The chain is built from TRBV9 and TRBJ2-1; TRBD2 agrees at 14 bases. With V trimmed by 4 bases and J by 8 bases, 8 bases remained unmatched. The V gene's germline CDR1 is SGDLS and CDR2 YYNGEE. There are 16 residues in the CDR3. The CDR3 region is CASSKGTSGGSYEQFF. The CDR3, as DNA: TGTGCCAGCAGCAAAGGGACTAGCGGGGGTTCCTATGAGCAGTTCTTC.

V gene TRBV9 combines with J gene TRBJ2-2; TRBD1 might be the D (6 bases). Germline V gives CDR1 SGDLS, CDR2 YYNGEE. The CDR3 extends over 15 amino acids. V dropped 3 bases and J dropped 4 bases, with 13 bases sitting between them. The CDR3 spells CASSEGGIGTGELFF. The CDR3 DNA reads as TGTGCCAGCAGCGAAGGGGGTATCGGCACCGGGGAGCTGTTTTTT.

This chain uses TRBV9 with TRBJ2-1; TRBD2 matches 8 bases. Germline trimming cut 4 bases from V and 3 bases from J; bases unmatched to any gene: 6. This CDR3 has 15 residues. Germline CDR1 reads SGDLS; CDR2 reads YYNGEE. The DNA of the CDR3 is TGTGCCAGCAGCCCAAGCGGGGGAGTCTACAATGAGCAGTTCTTC. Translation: CASSPSGGVYNEQFF.

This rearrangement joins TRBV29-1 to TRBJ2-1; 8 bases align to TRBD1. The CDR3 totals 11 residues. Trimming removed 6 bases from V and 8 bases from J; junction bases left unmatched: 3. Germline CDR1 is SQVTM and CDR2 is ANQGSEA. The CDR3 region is CSVQQGDEQFF. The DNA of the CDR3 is TGCAGCGTGCAACAGGGGGATGAGCAGTTCTTC.

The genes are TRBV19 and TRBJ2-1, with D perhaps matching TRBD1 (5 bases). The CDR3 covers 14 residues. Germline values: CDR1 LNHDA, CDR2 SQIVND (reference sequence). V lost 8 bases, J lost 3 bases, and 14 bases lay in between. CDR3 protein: CASQGPNIYNEQFF. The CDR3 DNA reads TGTGCCAGTCAGGGCCCAAATATCTACAATGAGCAGTTCTTC.

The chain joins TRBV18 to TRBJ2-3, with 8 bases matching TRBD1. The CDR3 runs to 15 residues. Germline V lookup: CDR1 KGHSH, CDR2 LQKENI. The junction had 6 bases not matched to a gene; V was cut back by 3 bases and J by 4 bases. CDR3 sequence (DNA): TGTGCCAGCTCACCGGGGGACAGGTTCCCAGATACGCAGTATTTT. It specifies CASSPGDRFPDTQYF.

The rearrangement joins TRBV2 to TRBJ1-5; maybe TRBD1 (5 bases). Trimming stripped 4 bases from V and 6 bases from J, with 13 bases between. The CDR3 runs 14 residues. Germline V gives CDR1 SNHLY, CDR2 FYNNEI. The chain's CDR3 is CASSGQGLGQPQHF. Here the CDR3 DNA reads TGTGCCAGCAGTGGCCAGGGATTGGGTCAGCCCCAGCATTTT.

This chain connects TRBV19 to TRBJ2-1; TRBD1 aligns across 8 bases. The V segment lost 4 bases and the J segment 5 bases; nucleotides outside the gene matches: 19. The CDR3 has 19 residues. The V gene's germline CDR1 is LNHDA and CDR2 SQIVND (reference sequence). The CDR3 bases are TGTGCCAGTAGTACAGGGACAGGCGTCCAACTAGTGGGACACAATGAGCAGTTCTTC. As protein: CASSTGTGVQLVGHNEQFF.

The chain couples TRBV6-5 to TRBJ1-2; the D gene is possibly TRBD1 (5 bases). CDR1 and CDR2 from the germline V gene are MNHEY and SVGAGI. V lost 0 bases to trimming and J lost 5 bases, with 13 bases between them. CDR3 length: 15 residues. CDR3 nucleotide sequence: TGTGCCAGCAGTTACTCGATGACAGAACCTTATGGCTACACCTTC. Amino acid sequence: CASSYSMTEPYGYTF.

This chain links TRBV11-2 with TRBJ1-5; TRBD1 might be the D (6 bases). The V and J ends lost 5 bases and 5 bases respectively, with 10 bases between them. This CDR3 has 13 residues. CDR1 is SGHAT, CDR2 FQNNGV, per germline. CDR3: CASSPGGHQPQHF. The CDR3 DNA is TGTGCCAGCAGCCCGGGGGGCCATCAGCCCCAGCATTTT. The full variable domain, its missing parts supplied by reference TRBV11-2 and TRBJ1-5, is EAGVAQSPRYKIIEKRQSVAFWCNPISGHATLYWYQQILGQGPKLLIQFQNNGVVDDSQLPKDRFSAERLKGVDSTLKIQPAKLEDSAVYLCASSPGGHQPQHFGDGTRLSIL.

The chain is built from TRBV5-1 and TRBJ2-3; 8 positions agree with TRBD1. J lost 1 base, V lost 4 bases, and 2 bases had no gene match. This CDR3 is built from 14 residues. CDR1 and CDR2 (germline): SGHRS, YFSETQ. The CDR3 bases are TGCGCCAGCAGCGGACAGGGAGGCACAGATACGCAGTATTTT. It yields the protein CASSGQGGTDTQYF.

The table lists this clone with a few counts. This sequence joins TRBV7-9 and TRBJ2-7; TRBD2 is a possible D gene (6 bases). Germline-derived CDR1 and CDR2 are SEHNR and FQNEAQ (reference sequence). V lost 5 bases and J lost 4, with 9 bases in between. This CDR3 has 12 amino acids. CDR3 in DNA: TGTGCCAGCAGCCGGGGACTGTACGAGCAGTACTTC. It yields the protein CASSRGLYEQYF.

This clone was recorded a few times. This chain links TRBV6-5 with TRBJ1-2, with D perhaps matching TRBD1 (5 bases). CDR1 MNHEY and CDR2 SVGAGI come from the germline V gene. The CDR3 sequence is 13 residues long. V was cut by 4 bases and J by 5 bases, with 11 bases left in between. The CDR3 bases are TGTGCCAGCAGTTCACAACAGGCGTATGGCTACACCTTC. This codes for CASSSQQAYGYTF.

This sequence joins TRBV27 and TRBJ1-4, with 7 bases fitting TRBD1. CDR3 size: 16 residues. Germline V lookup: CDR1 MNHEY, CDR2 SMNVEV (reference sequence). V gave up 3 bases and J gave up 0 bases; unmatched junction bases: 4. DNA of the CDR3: TGTGCCAGCAGTTTCACACAGGGGACAACTAATGAAAAACTGTTTTTT. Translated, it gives CASSFTQGTTNEKLFF. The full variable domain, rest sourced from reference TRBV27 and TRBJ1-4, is EAQVTQNPRYLITVTGKKLTVTCSQNMNHEYMSWYRQDPGLGLRQIYYSMNVEVTDKGDVPEGYKVSRKEKRNFPLILESPSPNQTSLYFCASSFTQGTTNEKLFFGSGTQLSVL.

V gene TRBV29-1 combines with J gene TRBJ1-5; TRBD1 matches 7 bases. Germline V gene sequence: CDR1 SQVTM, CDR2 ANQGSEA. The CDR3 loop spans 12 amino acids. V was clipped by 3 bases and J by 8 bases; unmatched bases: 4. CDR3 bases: TGCAGCGTTGAGGAAACAGGGGAGCCCCAGCATTTT. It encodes CSVEETGEPQHF.

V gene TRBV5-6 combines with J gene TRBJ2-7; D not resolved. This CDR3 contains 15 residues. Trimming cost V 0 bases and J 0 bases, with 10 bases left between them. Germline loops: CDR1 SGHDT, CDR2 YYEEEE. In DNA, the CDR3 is TGTGCCAGCAGCTTGGGGCGGTCCAACTCCTACGAGCAGTACTTC. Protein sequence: CASSLGRSNSYEQYF.

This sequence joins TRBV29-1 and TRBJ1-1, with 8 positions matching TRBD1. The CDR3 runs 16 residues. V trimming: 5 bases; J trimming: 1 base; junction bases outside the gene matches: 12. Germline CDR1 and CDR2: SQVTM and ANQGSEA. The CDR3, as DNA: TGCAGCGTTACTTCTCGACTACAGGGGGGGAACACTGAAGCTTTCTTT. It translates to CSVTSRLQGGNTEAFF.

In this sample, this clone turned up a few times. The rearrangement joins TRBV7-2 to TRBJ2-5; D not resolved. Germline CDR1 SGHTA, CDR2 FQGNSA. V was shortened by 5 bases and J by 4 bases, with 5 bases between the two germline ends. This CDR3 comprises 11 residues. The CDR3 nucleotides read TGTGCCAGCAGCACAACAGAGACCCAGTACTTC. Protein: CASSTTETQYF.

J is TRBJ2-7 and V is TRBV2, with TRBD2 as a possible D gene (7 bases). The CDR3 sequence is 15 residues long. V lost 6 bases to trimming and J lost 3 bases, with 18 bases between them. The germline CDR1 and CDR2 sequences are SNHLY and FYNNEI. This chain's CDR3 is CASSQDRLALYEQYF. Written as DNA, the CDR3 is TGTGCCAGCAGCCAGGACAGACTAGCTCTCTACGAGCAGTACTTC.

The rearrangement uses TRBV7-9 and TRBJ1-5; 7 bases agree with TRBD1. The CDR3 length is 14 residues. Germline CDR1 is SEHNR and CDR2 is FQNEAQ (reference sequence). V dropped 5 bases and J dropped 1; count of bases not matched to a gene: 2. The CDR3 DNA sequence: TGTGCCAGCAGCGAACAGGGGAGCAATCAGCCCCAGCATTTT. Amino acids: CASSEQGSNQPQHF.

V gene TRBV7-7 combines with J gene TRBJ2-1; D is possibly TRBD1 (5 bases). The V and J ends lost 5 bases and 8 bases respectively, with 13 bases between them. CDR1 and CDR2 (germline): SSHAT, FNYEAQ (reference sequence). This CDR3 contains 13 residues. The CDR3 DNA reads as TGTGCCAGCAGCCCTAGAGTAGGGGATGAGCAGTTCTTC. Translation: CASSPRVGDEQFF.